This TCR beta chain was obtained from a study of blood T cell repertoires in COVID-19. V lost 0 bases and J 3 bases, leaving 9 bases between the germline ends. Per the germline V gene, CDR1 is LGHDT and CDR2 is YNNKEL (reference sequence). The CDR3 is 15 amino acids. The table came from immunoSEQ multiplex PCR; TCRdb's copy has only in-frame clones and leaves some out. The sample has about 250,000 clones, approximately 89% seen once. The TCR comes from a woman aged 35 to 49 who had been exposed to COVID-19. Specimen: PBMCs or T cells enriched from blood (not recorded which). The rearrangement joins TRBV3-1 (or the pseudogene TRBV3-2) to TRBJ2-4, with TRBD2 as a possible D gene (5 bases). The CDR3 here is CASSQDPGGKNIQYF. The CDR3 DNA follows: TGTGCCAGCAGCCAAGATCCCGGAGGCAAAAACATTCAGTACTTC.